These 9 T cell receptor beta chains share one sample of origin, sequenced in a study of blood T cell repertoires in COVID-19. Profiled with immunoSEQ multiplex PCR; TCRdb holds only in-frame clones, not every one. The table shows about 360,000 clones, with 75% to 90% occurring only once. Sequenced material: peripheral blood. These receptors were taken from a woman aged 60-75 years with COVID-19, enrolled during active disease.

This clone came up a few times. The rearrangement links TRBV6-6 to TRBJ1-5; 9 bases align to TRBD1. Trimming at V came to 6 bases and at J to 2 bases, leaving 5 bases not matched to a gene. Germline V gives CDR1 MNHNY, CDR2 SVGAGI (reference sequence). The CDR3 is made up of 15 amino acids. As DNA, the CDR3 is TGTGCCAGCAGCCAAACAGGGGGCGGCAATCAGCCCCAGCATTTT. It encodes CASSQTGGGNQPQHF.

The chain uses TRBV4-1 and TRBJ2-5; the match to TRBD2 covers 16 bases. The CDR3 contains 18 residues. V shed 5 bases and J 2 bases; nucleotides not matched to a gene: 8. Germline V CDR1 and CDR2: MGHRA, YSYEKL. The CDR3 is CASSTPGLAGGPQETQYF. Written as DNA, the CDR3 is TGCGCCAGCAGCACCCCGGGACTAGCGGGGGGGCCGCAAGAGACCCAGTACTTC.

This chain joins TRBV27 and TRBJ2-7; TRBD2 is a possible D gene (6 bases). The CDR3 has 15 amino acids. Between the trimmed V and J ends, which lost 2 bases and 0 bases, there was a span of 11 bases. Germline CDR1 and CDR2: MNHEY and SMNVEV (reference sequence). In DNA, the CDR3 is TGTGCCAGCAGTTTAGGAGGCGGGATCTCCTACGAGCAGTACTTC. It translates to CASSLGGGISYEQYF.

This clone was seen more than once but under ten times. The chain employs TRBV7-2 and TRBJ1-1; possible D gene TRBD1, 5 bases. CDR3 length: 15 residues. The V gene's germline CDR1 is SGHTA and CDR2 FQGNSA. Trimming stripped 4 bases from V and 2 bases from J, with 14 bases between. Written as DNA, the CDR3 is TGTGCCAGCAGCTGGGCCCACGGGGGAAACACTGAAGCTTTCTTT. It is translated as CASSWAHGGNTEAFF. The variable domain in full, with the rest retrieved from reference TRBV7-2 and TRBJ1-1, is GAGVSQSPSNKVTEKGKDVELRCDPISGHTALYWYRQSLGQGLEFLIYFQGNSAPDKSGLPSDRFSAERTGGSVSTLTIQRTQQEDSAVYLCASSWAHGGNTEAFFGQGTRLTVV.

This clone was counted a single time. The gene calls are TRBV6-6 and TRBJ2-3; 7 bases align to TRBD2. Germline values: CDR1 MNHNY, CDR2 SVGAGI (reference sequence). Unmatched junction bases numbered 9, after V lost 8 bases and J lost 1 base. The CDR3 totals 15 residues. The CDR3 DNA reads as TGTGCCAGCGCCCCGCTAGCGGTTGGCACAGATACGCAGTATTTT. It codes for CASAPLAVGTDTQYF.

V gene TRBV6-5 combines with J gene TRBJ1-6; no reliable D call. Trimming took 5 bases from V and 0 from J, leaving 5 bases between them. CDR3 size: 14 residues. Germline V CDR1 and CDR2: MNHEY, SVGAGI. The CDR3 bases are TGTGCCAGCAGTCGGGACTCCTATAATTCACCCCTCCACTTT. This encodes CASSRDSYNSPLHF.

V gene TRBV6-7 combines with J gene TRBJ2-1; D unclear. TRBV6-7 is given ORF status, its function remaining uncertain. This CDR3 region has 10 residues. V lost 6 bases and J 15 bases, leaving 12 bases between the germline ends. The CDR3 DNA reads TGTGCCAGCAGAGCCGCTAGAGGGTTCTTC. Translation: CASRAARGFF.

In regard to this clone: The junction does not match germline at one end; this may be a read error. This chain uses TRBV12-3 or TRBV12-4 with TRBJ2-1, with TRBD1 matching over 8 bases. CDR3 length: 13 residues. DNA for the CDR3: TGTGCCAGCACCCATCCCGGGACAGGCCGTTTACTCTTC. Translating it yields CASTHPGTGRLLF.

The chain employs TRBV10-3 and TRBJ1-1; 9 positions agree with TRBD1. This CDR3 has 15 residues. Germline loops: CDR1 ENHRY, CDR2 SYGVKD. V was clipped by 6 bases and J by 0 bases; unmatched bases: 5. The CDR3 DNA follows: TGTGCCATCAGAAGACAGGGGGAGGTGAACACTGAAGCTTTCTTT. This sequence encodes CAIRRQGEVNTEAFF.